One sample yielded the 26 T cell receptor beta chains listed below, sequenced in a study of blood T cell repertoires in COVID-19. Data came from immunoSEQ multiplex PCR; TCRdb stores just in-frame clones and leaves some out. This sample has about 210,000 clones; 65% to 90% occur once, and the top ten carry approximately 2%. Source material: peripheral blood. The receptor source for this set is a man between 40 and 49 years old who had recovered from COVID-19.

The chain has TRBV4-3 and TRBJ2-1; maybe TRBD1 (6 bases). Germline V gives CDR1 LGHNA, CDR2 YSLEER. With 4 bases removed from V and 6 bases from J, the gap between germline ends came to 16 bases. The CDR3 covers 15 residues. Here the CDR3 DNA reads TGCGCCAGCAGCCCGACAGGTAGGACGTCCAATGAGCAGTTCTTC. Residues: CASSPTGRTSNEQFF.

V gene TRBV5-1 combines with J gene TRBJ2-5, with 7 bases identical to TRBD1. The CDR3 has 15 residues. V shed 1 base, J shed 1 base, and the junction held 4 bases outside the gene matches. CDR1 is SGHRS, CDR2 YFSETQ, per germline. The CDR3 DNA reads as TGCGCCAGCAGCTTGACCGGGACAGTCCAAGAGACCCAGTACTTC. This translates into CASSLTGTVQETQYF.

The chain has TRBV5-1 and TRBJ1-2; D perhaps matches TRBD1 (6 bases). This CDR3 has 14 residues. The V gene lost 2 bases and the J gene lost 8 bases, with 16 bases spanning the gap. The V gene's germline CDR1 is SGHRS and CDR2 YFSETQ. CDR3 loop: CASSFQTTGAGYTF. CDR3 sequence (DNA): TGCGCCAGCAGCTTCCAGACGACAGGCGCCGGCTACACCTTC.

This chain uses TRBV9 with TRBJ2-3; TRBD2 matches at 8 bases. CDR1 and CDR2 (germline): SGDLS, YYNGEE. This CDR3 has 13 residues. The J segment lost 11 bases and the V segment lost 1 base, leaving 6 bases of the junction unmatched. The CDR3 bases are TGTGCCAGCAGCGTAAGAGCGGGAGAGGTGCAGTATTTT. Encoded protein: CASSVRAGEVQYF.

The rearrangement links TRBV7-6 to TRBJ1-3; D is ambiguous. The length of the CDR3 is 14 residues. Looked up from germline, CDR1 is SGHVS and CDR2 is FNYEAQ. V lost 6 bases and J lost 0, with 9 bases in between. The chain's CDR3 is CASSIQSSGNTIYF. DNA for the CDR3: TGTGCCAGCAGTATACAGAGCTCTGGAAACACCATATATTTT.

The J gene is TRBJ2-7, the V gene TRBV6-2 or TRBV6-3; 9 bases align to TRBD1. The CDR3 length is 13 residues. J was trimmed by 4 bases and V by 5 bases; bases with no gene match: 3. Germline-derived CDR1 and CDR2 are MNHEY and SVGEGT. The CDR3 is CASSPDRGYEQYF. CDR3 coding DNA: TGTGCCAGCAGTCCGGACAGGGGATACGAGCAGTACTTC.

This chain connects TRBV18 to TRBJ2-3; D unresolved. The V end was cut by 5 bases, the J end by 4 bases, with 19 bases between. There are 16 residues in the CDR3. CDR1 and CDR2 from the germline V gene are KGHSH and LQKENI. In DNA, the CDR3 is TGTGCCAGCTCATCGACTTATCGCGGCAGCCCAGATACGCAGTATTTT. It specifies CASSSTYRGSPDTQYF.

The J gene is TRBJ2-2, the V gene TRBV29-1; no firm D call. In germline, CDR1 is SQVTM, CDR2 ANQGSEA. This CDR3 is 14 amino acids long. The CDR3 bases are TGCGGAGCAACTTTAGTAATTGGCACCGGGGAGCTGTTTTTT. Its protein is CGATLVIGTGELFF.

The chain joins TRBV7-9 to TRBJ1-5; D uncertain. The CDR3 extends over 16 amino acids. Looked up from germline, CDR1 is SEHNR and CDR2 is FQNEAQ (reference sequence). Trimming left V 2 bases short and J 7 bases short, with 18 bases between. The CDR3 region is CASSLSLGGERQPQHF. The CDR3 DNA sequence: TGTGCCAGCAGCTTATCCCTGGGTGGGGAGCGGCAGCCCCAGCATTTT. Full variable domain (outside the CDR3, taken from reference TRBV7-9 and TRBJ1-5): DTGVSQNPRHKITKRGQNVTFRCDPISEHNRLYWYRQTLGQGPEFLTYFQNEAQLEKSRLLSDRFSAERPKGSFSTLEIQRTEQGDSAMYLCASSLSLGGERQPQHFGDGTRLSIL.

The chain joins TRBV3-1 (or the pseudogene TRBV3-2) to TRBJ2-1; possible D gene TRBD2, 5 bases. V gave up 2 bases and J gave up 3 bases, with 14 bases separating them. The CDR3 is 16 residues long. The germline V gene has CDR1 LGHDT and CDR2 YNNKEL (reference sequence). This CDR3 is CASSQTRTLYYNEQFF. For the CDR3, the DNA is TGTGCCAGCAGCCAAACGAGGACTCTTTACTACAATGAGCAGTTCTTC.

The genes are TRBV18 and TRBJ2-5; possibly TRBD1 for D (6 bases). CDR3 length: 15 amino acids. From germline, CDR1 is KGHSH and CDR2 LQKENI. V was shortened by 1 base and J by 0 bases, with 9 bases between the two germline ends. The CDR3: CASSPLGQHQETQYF. CDR3 bases: TGTGCCAGCTCACCACTAGGACAGCACCAAGAGACCCAGTACTTC.

V usage is TRBV6-5 and J usage is TRBJ1-1; 7 bases align to TRBD1. Looked up from germline, CDR1 is MNHEY and CDR2 is SVGAGI. V lost 6 bases to trimming and J lost 8 bases; unmatched junction nucleotides: 6. The CDR3 is 12 amino acids. CDR3: CASRPPQGEAFF. The CDR3 nucleotides read TGTGCCAGCAGGCCTCCACAGGGGGAAGCTTTCTTT.

This clone was recorded a few times. The chain couples TRBV29-1 to TRBJ2-2, with D possibly being TRBD2 (6 bases). Germline values: CDR1 SQVTM, CDR2 ANQGSEA. This CDR3 comprises 16 residues. V lost 0 bases and J 4 bases, leaving 15 bases between the germline ends. CDR3 nucleotide sequence: TGCAGCGTTGAAGATTTGGTGCAGGGAGGCACCGGGGAGCTGTTTTTT. This codes for CSVEDLVQGGTGELFF.

V and J are TRBV7-2 and TRBJ1-2; 9 bases align to TRBD1. The ends lost 3 bases at V and 1 base at J; junction bases unmatched: 3. Germline V gene sequence: CDR1 SGHTA, CDR2 FQGNSA. The CDR3 is 15 amino acids. The CDR3 DNA is TGTGCCAGCAGCTTGCCGGGACAGGGTAACTATGGCTACACCTTC. This translates into CASSLPGQGNYGYTF.

The genes are TRBV10-1 and TRBJ2-7; D is perhaps TRBD1 (6 bases). Germline V CDR1 and CDR2: WNHNN, SYGVQD (reference sequence). Deletions cut 3 bases from V and 2 bases from J, with 11 bases between. This CDR3 region has 14 residues. CDR3 DNA sequence: TGCGCCAGCAGTGAAAGGGACAATACCTACGAGCAGTACTTC. Translating gives CASSERDNTYEQYF.

The chain recombines TRBV5-6 with TRBJ1-1; D gene unclear. The CDR3 totals 18 residues. The V end was cut by 2 bases, the J end by 1 base, with 21 bases between. Germline assignment: CDR1 SGHDT and CDR2 YYEEEE. The CDR3 loop reads CASSFDWTYSLGNTEAFF. CDR3 coding DNA: TGTGCCAGCAGCTTCGACTGGACTTACTCACTAGGGAACACTGAAGCTTTCTTT.

This clone was seen a handful of times. The rearrangement joins TRBV2 to TRBJ1-2; D might be TRBD1 (6 bases). Trimming took off 7 bases at V and 4 bases at J, with 10 bases between the two ends. CDR3 length: 12 residues. CDR1 and CDR2 (germline): SNHLY, FYNNEI. The CDR3 sequence is CASKGGTYGYTF. The CDR3 DNA sequence: TGTGCCAGCAAAGGGGGTACCTATGGCTACACCTTC.

The chain is built from TRBV15 and TRBJ1-3; D is perhaps TRBD1 (6 bases). The germline gives CDR1 LNHNV, CDR2 YYDKDF (reference sequence). The CDR3 totals 15 residues. Trimming took off 5 bases at V and 2 bases at J, with 13 bases between the two ends. CDR3 sequence reads: CATSRKQGTGNTIYF. In DNA, the CDR3 is TGTGCCACCAGCCGGAAGCAGGGGACTGGAAACACCATATATTTT.

The CDR3 DNA sequence: TGTGCCAGCAGCCACCGGGAGGGCCGCAATGAGCAGTTCTTC. Its protein is CASSHREGRNEQFF. The V and J genes are TRBV3-1 (or the pseudogene TRBV3-2) and TRBJ2-1; 8 bases map to TRBD2. Losses at the gene ends were 3 bases for V and 6 bases for J; bases not matched to a gene: 4. CDR3 length equals 14 residues. CDR1 is LGHDT, CDR2 YNNKEL, per germline (reference sequence).

J is TRBJ1-6 and V is TRBV30; unclear D gene. Germline CDR1 reads GTSNPN; CDR2 reads SVGIG (reference sequence). V was clipped by 2 bases and J by 5 bases, with 7 bases between them. CDR3 length: 13 residues. CDR3 sequence (DNA): TGTGCCTGGAGTAAACAGAATAATTCACCCCTCCACTTT. Amino acid sequence: CAWSKQNNSPLHF.

This chain links TRBV7-2 with TRBJ1-2; D is unclear. Trimming pared 5 bases from V and 7 bases from J, leaving 17 bases between. CDR3 length: 14 amino acids. Germline values: CDR1 SGHTA, CDR2 FQGNSA. As DNA, the CDR3 is TGTGCCAGCAGCCTACCACTAATTGCCGGTGGCTACACCTTC. This translates into CASSLPLIAGGYTF.

The CDR3, as DNA: TGTGCCAGCAGCCAGAGGACAGGGCTCAATCAGCCCCAGCATTTT. Amino acids: CASSQRTGLNQPQHF. The chain has TRBV6-5 and TRBJ1-5; TRBD1 aligns across 8 bases. The germline V gene encodes CDR1 MNHEY and CDR2 SVGAGI. The CDR3 sequence is 15 residues long. The V segment lost 6 bases and the J segment 3 bases; nucleotides outside the gene matches: 7.

The V and J genes are TRBV11-2 and TRBJ1-2, with 9 bases identical to TRBD1. V shed 4 bases and J 4 bases; nucleotides not matched to a gene: 13. Germline values: CDR1 SGHAT, CDR2 FQNNGV. This CDR3 region has 17 residues. The CDR3 reads CASSSAGTGFTLYGYTF. CDR3 DNA sequence: TGTGCCAGCAGCTCCGCCGGGACAGGGTTTACTCTCTATGGCTACACCTTC.

The gene calls are TRBV9 and TRBJ1-1; D uncertain. Germline CDR1 reads SGDLS; CDR2 reads YYNGEE. The CDR3 length is 14 residues. V was cut by 4 bases and J by 5 bases, with 15 bases left in between. The CDR3 DNA reads TGTGCCAGCAGCCGTTTGACGGTCGGGACTGAAGCTTTCTTT. It translates to CASSRLTVGTEAFF.

Notes on this clone: Other DNA sequences in the sample encode the same CDR3. This rearrangement joins TRBV6-5 to TRBJ2-7, with 9 bases that match TRBD1. Unmatched junction bases numbered 1, after V lost 5 bases and J lost 2 bases. CDR1 and CDR2 from the germline V gene are MNHEY and SVGAGI. This CDR3 spans 13 amino acids. The CDR3 is CASSRDRAYEQYF. The CDR3 DNA sequence: TGTGCCAGCAGTAGGGACAGGGCCTACGAGCAGTACTTC.

This sequence joins TRBV7-9 and TRBJ2-5; maybe TRBD2 (5 bases). The CDR3 contains 14 residues. CDR1 and CDR2 (germline): SEHNR, FQNEAQ (reference sequence). V was pared by 5 bases and J by 1 base, with 11 bases between. CDR3 sequence reads: CASSPGFTQETQYF. CDR3 DNA sequence: TGTGCCAGCAGCCCGGGATTTACCCAAGAGACCCAGTACTTC.